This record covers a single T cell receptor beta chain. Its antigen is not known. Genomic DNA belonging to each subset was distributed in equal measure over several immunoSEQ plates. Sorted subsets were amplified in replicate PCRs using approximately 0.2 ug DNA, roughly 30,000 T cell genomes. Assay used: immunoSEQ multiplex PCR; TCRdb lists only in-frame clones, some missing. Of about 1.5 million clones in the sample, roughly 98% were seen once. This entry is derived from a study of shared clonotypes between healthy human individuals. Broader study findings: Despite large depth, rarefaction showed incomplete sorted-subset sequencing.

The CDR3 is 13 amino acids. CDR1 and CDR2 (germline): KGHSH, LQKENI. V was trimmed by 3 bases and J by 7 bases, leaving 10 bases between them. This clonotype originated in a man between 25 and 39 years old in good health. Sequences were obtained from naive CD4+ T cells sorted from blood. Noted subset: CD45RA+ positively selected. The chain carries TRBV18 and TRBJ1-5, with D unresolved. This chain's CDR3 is CASSPAYLQPQHF. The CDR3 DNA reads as TGTGCCAGCTCACCTGCGTACCTGCAGCCCCAGCATTTT.